This is a list of T cell receptor beta chains from one sample in a study of Ad26.COV2.S vaccination and SARS-CoV-2 variants. The repertoire was sequenced with immunoSEQ multiplex PCR; TCRdb's copy has only in-frame clones and lacks some. The repertoire consists of 450,000 to 550,000 clones, with roughly 87% occurring once and the leading ten covering just over 2.5%. This specimen was peripheral blood, taken in a trial of Ad26.COV2.S vaccine versus placebo. These receptors originate from a person between 18 and 65 years old who received the Ad26.COV2.S COVID-19 vaccine or a placebo. Both conserved end residues are part of each CDR3. The D gene is left open where the match is weak. Clone size is not always given. Where it is, it says once, few, many or a class for expanded clones.

V	size	D	J	CDR3	DNA
TRBV9	once	.	TRBJ1-3	CASSVEFGGHTIYF	TGTGCCAGCAGCGTAGAGTTCGGGGGTCACACCATATATTTT
TRBV2	.	.	TRBJ1-1	CASSEGWTNTEAFF	TGTGCCAGCAGTGAAGGTTGGACTAACACTGAAGCTTTCTTT
TRBV9	few	TRBD1	TRBJ1-2	CASSVGTGKDYGYTF	TGTGCCAGCAGCGTAGGGACAGGGAAAGACTATGGCTACACCTTC
TRBV6-2/TRBV6-3	.	.	TRBJ2-4	CASSYSTRLLAKNIQYF	TGTGCCAGCAGTTACTCGACGCGGCTACTAGCCAAAAACATTCAGTACTTC
TRBV5-1	.	.	TRBJ2-5	CASSLGTLGETQYF	TGCGCCAGCAGCTTGGGGACCTTGGGGGAGACCCAGTACTTC
TRBV27	once	TRBD1	TRBJ1-5	CASSFPLRQGGNQPQHF	TGTGCCAGCAGTTTTCCCCTCCGACAGGGTGGCAATCAGCCCCAGCATTTT
TRBV7-2	.	.	TRBJ1-3	CASSPGLRNTIYF	TGTGCCAGCAGCCCCGGCCTCAGAAACACCATATATTTT
TRBV7-6	.	.	TRBJ2-3	CASSRSGSTDTQYF	TGTGCCAGCAGTCGCAGCGGGAGCACAGATACGCAGTATTTT
TRBV7-2	.	TRBD2	TRBJ2-4	CASSPEREGIQYF	TGTGCCAGCAGCCCAGAGCGGGAGGGCATTCAGTACTTC
TRBV11-2	.	.	TRBJ2-3	CASSQYLWDTDTQYF	TGTGCCAGCAGCCAATATTTGTGGGACACAGATACGCAGTATTTT
TRBV27	once	.	TRBJ1-5	CASSQVRGQPQHF	TGTGCCAGCAGTCAGGTCAGGGGTCAGCCCCAGCATTTT
TRBV3-1/TRBV3-2	.	.	TRBJ2-2	CASSQVKLSTGELFF	TGTGCCAGCAGCCAAGTAAAACTATCCACCGGGGAGCTGTTTTTT
TRBV6-2/TRBV6-3	.	.	TRBJ1-5	CASSFRRGNQPQHF	TGTGCCAGCAGTTTTAGGAGGGGAAATCAGCCCCAGCATTTT
TRBV7-9	.	.	TRBJ2-6	CASSPSWRSSGANVLTF	TGTGCCAGCAGCCCAAGTTGGCGCAGCTCTGGGGCCAACGTCCTGACTTTC
TRBV5-6	.	.	TRBJ2-1	CASSHLWGNEQFF	TGTGCCAGCAGCCACCTTTGGGGTAATGAGCAGTTCTTC
TRBV6-2/TRBV6-3	few	.	TRBJ1-1	CASSVRRGTEAFF	TGTGCCAGCAGTGTCCGCCGGGGTACTGAAGCTTTCTTT
TRBV18	.	.	TRBJ1-4	CASSPAATNEKLFF	TGTGCCAGCTCACCCGCCGCAACTAATGAAAAACTGTTTTTT
TRBV4-3	.	TRBD2	TRBJ2-1	CASSWGLAGGLRSYNEQFF	TGCGCCAGCAGTTGGGGGCTAGCGGGGGGCCTTCGCTCCTACAATGAGCAGTTCTTC
TRBV5-1	.	.	TRBJ2-1	CASSLRLSGAYNEQFF	TGCGCCAGCAGCTTGCGTCTATCGGGGGCATACAATGAGCAGTTCTTC
TRBV5-1	.	.	TRBJ2-5	CASSDPHQETQYF	TGCGCCAGCAGCGACCCACACCAAGAGACCCAGTACTTC
TRBV28	.	.	TRBJ1-5	CASSNQGGVSQPQHF	TGTGCCAGCAGTAACCAGGGAGGTGTGAGCCAGCCCCAGCATTTT
TRBV30	.	.	TRBJ2-1	CAWSPKESAGRYNEQFF	TGTGCCTGGAGTCCGAAGGAATCAGCGGGCCGCTACAATGAGCAGTTCTTC
TRBV6-5	.	TRBD1	TRBJ2-6	CASEGAAGANVLTF	TGTGCCAGCGAGGGGGCAGCTGGGGCCAACGTCCTGACTTTC
TRBV12-3/TRBV12-4	.	.	TRBJ2-7	CASSLAGDYEQYF	TGTGCCAGCAGTTTAGCGGGGGACTACGAGCAGTACTTC
TRBV29-1	few	.	TRBJ1-6	CSANQGDNSPLHF	TGCAGCGCGAACCAGGGAGATAATTCACCCCTCCACTTT
TRBV5-1	.	.	TRBJ1-2	CASSLVGGLANYGYTF	TGCGCCAGCAGCTTGGTGGGGGGCCTTGCTAACTATGGCTACACCTTC
TRBV7-9	few	.	TRBJ1-4	CASSRGQLSEKLFF	TGTGCCAGCAGCCGCGGACAGTTGAGCGAAAAACTGTTTTTT
TRBV4-3	.	.	TRBJ2-3	CASSQAQDAEGFGDTQYF	TGCGCCAGCAGCCAAGCGCAGGATGCTGAGGGGTTCGGAGATACGCAGTATTTT
TRBV24-1	.	.	TRBJ1-1	CATSDRDTEAFF	TGTGCCACCAGTGACAGGGACACTGAAGCTTTCTTT
TRBV9	.	.	TRBJ1-4	CASSVVWGKLFF	TGTGCCAGCAGCGTAGTTTGGGGAAAACTGTTTTTT
TRBV7-8	few	.	TRBJ1-5	CASSLGVGSQHF	TGTGCCAGCAGCTTAGGAGTGGGTTCCCAGCATTTT
TRBV24-1	.	.	TRBJ1-2	CATSDGVDYGYTF	TGTGCCACCAGTGATGGAGTCGACTATGGCTACACCTTC
TRBV4-3	.	.	TRBJ2-3	CASSQGGSLTDTQYF	TGCGCCAGCAGCCAAGGTGGTAGCCTCACAGATACGCAGTATTTT
TRBV28	.	.	TRBJ2-4	CASSLSIKRLAKNIQYF	TGTGCCAGCAGTTTATCTATCAAGCGGCTAGCCAAAAACATTCAGTACTTC
TRBV9	.	.	TRBJ2-2	CASSPQLNTGELFF	TGTGCCAGCAGCCCCCAGCTGAACACCGGGGAGCTGTTTTTT
TRBV19	.	TRBD1	TRBJ2-1	CASRTTGVGDNEQFF	TGTGCCAGTAGAACAACAGGGGTGGGTGACAATGAGCAGTTCTTC
TRBV11-3	.	TRBD1	TRBJ2-2	CASSSGTANTGELFF	TGTGCCAGCAGCTCCGGGACAGCGAACACCGGGGAGCTGTTTTTT
TRBV4-2	.	.	TRBJ2-5	CASSQKLSAGGTQYF	TGTGCCAGCAGCCAAAAATTGTCGGCTGGTGGGACCCAGTACTTC
TRBV5-6	.	.	TRBJ1-1	CASSRRPVGTEAFF	TGTGCCAGCAGCAGACGTCCCGTGGGTACTGAAGCTTTCTTT
TRBV27	once	.	TRBJ1-4	CASSLYHPRMGATNEKLFF	TGTGCCAGCAGTTTATATCATCCGAGAATGGGTGCAACTAATGAAAAACTGTTTTTT
TRBV9	.	.	TRBJ1-3	CASSPIPAKWGNTIYF	TGTGCCAGCAGCCCAATCCCGGCCAAGTGGGGAAACACCATATATTTT
TRBV7-7	.	.	TRBJ2-2	CASSLYLGAAGELFF	TGTGCCAGCAGCTTATATCTCGGCGCCGCCGGGGAGCTGTTTTTT
TRBV11-2	.	TRBD2	TRBJ2-1	CASSLGTSGRRFYNEQFF	TGTGCCAGCAGCTTAGGGACTAGCGGGCGAAGATTCTACAATGAGCAGTTCTTC
TRBV11-2	.	.	TRBJ1-2	CASSRDRNYGYTF	TGTGCCAGCAGCCGAGACAGGAACTATGGCTACACCTTC
TRBV15	.	.	TRBJ1-6	CATSRVNGGTYNSPLHF	TGTGCCACCAGCAGAGTTAACGGGGGCACCTATAATTCACCCCTCCACTTT
TRBV5-1	.	.	TRBJ2-3	CASSLAFKDTQYF	TGCGCCAGCAGCTTGGCCTTTAAGGATACGCAGTATTTT
TRBV7-8	once	.	TRBJ2-7	CASSPPGRPEEGEQYF	TGTGCCAGCAGCCCCCCCGGACGGCCTGAGGAGGGCGAGCAGTACTTC
TRBV28	once	.	TRBJ1-1	CASSRGPSRRNTEAFF	TGTGCCAGCAGCCGAGGGCCGTCAAGGCGGAACACTGAAGCTTTCTTT
TRBV28	.	TRBD1	TRBJ2-7	CATQDRQAYYEQYF	TGTGCCACGCAGGACAGGCAAGCTTACTACGAGCAGTACTTC
TRBV29-1	.	.	TRBJ2-5	CSVRQQETQYF	TGCAGCGTTAGGCAGCAAGAGACCCAGTACTTC
TRBV6-5	few	.	TRBJ1-5	CASSPTVSIEPQHF	TGTGCCAGCAGCCCCACAGTTAGTATCGAGCCCCAGCATTTT
TRBV11-2	.	TRBD2	TRBJ2-2	CASSLGSGVFSGELFF	TGTGCCAGCAGCTTAGGTAGCGGGGTTTTTTCCGGGGAGCTGTTTTTT
TRBV7-9	.	.	TRBJ2-4	CASSLHPGVGYF	TGTGCCAGCAGCTTACATCCCGGGGTCGGGTACTTC
TRBV4-1	.	.	TRBJ2-1	CASSQDRHNEQFF	TGCGCCAGCAGCCAAGATCGTCACAATGAGCAGTTCTTC
TRBV29-1	.	.	TRBJ1-1	CSALQVNTEAFF	TGCAGCGCCCTACAGGTGAACACTGAAGCTTTCTTT
TRBV5-4	.	.	TRBJ2-7	CASSLDPGLYEQYF	TGTGCCAGCAGCTTGGATCCAGGACTTTACGAGCAGTACTTC
TRBV2	.	.	TRBJ2-3	CASSERLGGTDTQYF	TGTGCCAGCAGTGAGAGGTTAGGGGGCACAGATACGCAGTATTTT